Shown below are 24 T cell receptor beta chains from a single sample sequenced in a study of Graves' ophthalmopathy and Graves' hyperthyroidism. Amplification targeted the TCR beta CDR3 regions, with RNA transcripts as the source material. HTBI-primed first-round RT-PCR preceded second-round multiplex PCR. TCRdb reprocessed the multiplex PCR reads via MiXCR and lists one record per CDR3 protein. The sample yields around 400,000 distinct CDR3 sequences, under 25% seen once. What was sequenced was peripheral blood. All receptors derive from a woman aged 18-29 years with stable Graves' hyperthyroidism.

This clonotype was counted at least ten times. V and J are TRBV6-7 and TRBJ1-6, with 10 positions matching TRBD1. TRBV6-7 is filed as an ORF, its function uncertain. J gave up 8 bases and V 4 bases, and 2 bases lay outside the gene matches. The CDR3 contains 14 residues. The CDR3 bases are TGTGCCAGCAGTTTAGGACAGGGGGATTCACCCCTCCACTTT. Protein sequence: CASSLGQGDSPLHF.

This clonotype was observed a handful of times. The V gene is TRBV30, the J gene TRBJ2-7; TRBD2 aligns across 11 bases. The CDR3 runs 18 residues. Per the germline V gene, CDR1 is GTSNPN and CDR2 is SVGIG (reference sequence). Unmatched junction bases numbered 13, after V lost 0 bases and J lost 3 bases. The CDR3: CAWSVRVLAGGVYYEQYF. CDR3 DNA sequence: TGTGCCTGGAGTGTAAGGGTTTTAGCGGGGGGGGTATACTACGAGCAGTACTTC.

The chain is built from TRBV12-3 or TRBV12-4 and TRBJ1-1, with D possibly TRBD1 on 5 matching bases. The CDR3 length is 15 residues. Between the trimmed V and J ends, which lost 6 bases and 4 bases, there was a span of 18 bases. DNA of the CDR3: TGTGCCAGCAGAATCCCGCGAGGGAGGGGCACTGAAGCTTTCTTT. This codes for CASRIPRGRGTEAFF.

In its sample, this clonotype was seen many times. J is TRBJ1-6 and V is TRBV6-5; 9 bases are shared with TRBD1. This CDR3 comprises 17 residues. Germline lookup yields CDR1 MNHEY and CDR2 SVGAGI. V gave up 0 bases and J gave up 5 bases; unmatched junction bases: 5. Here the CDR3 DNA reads TGTGCCAGCAGTTACTCCCGGGGACAGGGCGATAATTCACCCCTCCACTTT. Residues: CASSYSRGQGDNSPLHF.

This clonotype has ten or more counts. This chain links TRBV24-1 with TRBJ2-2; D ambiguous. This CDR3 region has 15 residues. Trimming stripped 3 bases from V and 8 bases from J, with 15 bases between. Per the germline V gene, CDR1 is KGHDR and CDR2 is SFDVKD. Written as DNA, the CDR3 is TGTGCCACCAGTGATCCCGCTTTAGGAAGGGGGGAGCTGTTTTTT. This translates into CATSDPALGRGELFF.

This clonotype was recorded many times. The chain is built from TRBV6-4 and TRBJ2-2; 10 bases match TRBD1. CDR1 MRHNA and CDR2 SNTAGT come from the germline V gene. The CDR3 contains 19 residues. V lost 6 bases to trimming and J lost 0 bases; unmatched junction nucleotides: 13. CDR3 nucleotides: TGTGCCAGCAGACCCCGGGGGACAGGGGACGACGCGAACACCGGGGAGCTGTTTTTT. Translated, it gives CASRPRGTGDDANTGELFF.

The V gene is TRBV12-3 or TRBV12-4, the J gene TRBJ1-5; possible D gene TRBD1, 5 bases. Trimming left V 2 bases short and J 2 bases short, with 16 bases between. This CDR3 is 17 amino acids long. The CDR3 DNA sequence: TGTGCCAGCAGTTTAAGCAGGGAAAAGGTAGGCAATCAGCCCCAGCATTTT. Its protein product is CASSLSREKVGNQPQHF.

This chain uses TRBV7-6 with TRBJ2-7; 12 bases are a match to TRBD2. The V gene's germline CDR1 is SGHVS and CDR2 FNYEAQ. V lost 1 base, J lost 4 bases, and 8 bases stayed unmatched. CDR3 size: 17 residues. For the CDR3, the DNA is TGTGCCAGCAGCTTAGGGGGATCCGGGACTAGCGGGTACGAGCAGTACTTC. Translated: CASSLGGSGTSGYEQYF.

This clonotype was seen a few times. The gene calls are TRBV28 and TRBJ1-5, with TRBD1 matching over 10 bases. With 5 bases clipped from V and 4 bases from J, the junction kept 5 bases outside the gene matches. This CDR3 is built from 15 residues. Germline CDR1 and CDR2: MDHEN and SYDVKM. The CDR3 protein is CASSQTGGGNQPQHF. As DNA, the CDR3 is TGTGCCAGCAGTCAGACAGGGGGCGGGAATCAGCCCCAGCATTTT. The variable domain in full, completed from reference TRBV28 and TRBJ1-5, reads DVKVTQSSRYLVKRTGEKVFLECVQDMDHENMFWYRQDPGLGLRLIYFSYDVKMKEKGDIPEGYSVSREKKERFSLILESASTNQTSMYLCASSQTGGGNQPQHFGDGTRLSIL.

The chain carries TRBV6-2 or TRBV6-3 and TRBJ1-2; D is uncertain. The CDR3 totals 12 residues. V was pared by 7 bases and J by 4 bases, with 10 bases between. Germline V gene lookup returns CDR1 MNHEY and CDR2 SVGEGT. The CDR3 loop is CASKTEFYGYTF. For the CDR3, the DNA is TGTGCCAGCAAAACGGAGTTCTATGGCTACACCTTC.

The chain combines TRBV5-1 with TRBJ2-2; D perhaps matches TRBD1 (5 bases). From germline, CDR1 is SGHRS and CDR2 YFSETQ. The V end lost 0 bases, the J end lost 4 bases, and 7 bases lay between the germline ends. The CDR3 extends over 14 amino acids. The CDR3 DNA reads TGCGCCAGCAGCTTGGAGGGGATCACCGGGGAGCTGTTTTTT. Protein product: CASSLEGITGELFF.

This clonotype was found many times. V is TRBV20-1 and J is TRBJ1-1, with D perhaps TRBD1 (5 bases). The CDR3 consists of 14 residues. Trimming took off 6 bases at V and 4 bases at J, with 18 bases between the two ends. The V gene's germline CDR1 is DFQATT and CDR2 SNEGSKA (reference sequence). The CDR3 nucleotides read TGCAGTGCCACCCCCGCGGGGCGGGGCACTGAAGCTTTCTTT. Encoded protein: CSATPAGRGTEAFF.

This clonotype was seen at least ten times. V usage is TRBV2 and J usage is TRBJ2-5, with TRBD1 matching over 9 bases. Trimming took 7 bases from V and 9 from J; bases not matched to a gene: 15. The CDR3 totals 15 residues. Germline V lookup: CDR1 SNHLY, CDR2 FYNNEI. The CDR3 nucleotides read TGTGCCAGCACTAAGGACAGGGGATTTAGGGACGCCCAGTACTTC. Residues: CASTKDRGFRDAQYF.

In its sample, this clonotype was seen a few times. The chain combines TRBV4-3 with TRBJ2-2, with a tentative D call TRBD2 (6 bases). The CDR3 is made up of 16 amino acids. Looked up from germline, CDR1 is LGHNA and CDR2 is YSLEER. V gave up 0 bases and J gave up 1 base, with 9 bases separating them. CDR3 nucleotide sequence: TGCGCCAGCAGCCAAGATCCGGGAGTGAACACCGGGGAGCTGTTTTTT. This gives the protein CASSQDPGVNTGELFF.

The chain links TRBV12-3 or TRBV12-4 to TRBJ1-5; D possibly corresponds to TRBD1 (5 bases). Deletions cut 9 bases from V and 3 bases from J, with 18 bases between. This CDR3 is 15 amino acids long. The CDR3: CASTPGTRNNQPQHF. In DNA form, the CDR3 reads TGTGCCAGTACTCCTGGGACCAGAAACAATCAGCCCCAGCATTTT.

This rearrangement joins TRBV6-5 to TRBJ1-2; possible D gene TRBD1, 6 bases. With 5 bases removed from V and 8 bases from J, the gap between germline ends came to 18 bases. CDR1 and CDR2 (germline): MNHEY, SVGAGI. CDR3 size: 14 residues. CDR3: CASSHKIQGNGYTF. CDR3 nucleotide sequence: TGTGCCAGCAGTCACAAAATCCAGGGGAACGGCTACACCTTC.

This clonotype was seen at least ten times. Here the CDR3 reads CASSPNALATGYTF. CDR3 nucleotides: TGTGCCAGCAGTCCGAACGCCCTAGCCACCGGCTACACCTTC. The genes are TRBV12-3 or TRBV12-4 and TRBJ1-2, with D hard to call. V was shortened by 5 bases and J by 8 bases, with 18 bases between the two germline ends. This CDR3 is 14 amino acids long.

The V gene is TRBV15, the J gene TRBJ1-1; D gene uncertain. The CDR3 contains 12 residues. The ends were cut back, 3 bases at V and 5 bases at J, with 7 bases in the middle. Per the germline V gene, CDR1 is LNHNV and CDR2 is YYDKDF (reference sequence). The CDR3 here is CATSRGETEAFF. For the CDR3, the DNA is TGTGCCACCAGCAGGGGAGAGACTGAAGCTTTCTTT.

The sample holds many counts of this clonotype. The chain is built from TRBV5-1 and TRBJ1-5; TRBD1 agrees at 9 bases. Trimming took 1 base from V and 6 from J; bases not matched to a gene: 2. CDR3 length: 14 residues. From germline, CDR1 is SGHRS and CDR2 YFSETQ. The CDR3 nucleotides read TGCGCCAGCAGCTTGACAGGGGGCGTTCAGCCCCAGCATTTT. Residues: CASSLTGGVQPQHF.

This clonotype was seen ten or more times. CDR3 protein: CASSSAWWVEQYF. Written as DNA, the CDR3 is TGTGCCAGCAGCTCTGCCTGGTGGGTAGAGCAGTACTTC. The chain links TRBV11-2 to TRBJ2-7; D not certain. V was shortened by 4 bases and J by 7 bases, with 14 bases between the two germline ends. The CDR3 totals 13 residues. Germline V gene lookup returns CDR1 SGHAT and CDR2 FQNNGV. Complete variable domain (other parts from reference TRBV11-2 and TRBJ2-7): EAGVAQSPRYKIIEKRQSVAFWCNPISGHATLYWYQQILGQGPKLLIQFQNNGVVDDSQLPKDRFSAERLKGVDSTLKIQPAKLEDSAVYLCASSSAWWVEQYFGPGTRLTVT.

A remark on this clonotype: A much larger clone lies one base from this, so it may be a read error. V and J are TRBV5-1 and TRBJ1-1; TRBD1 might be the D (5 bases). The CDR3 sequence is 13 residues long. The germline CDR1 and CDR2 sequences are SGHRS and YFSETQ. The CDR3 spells CASSTWGNTEASF. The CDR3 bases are TGCGCCAGCAGCACGTGGGGGAACACTGAAGCTTCCTTT. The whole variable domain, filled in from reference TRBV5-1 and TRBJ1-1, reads KAGVTQTPRYLIKTRGQQVTLSCSPISGHRSVSWYQQTPGQGLQFLFEYFSETQRNKGNFPGRFSGRQFSNSRSEMNVSTLELGDSALYLCASSTWGNTEASFGQGTRLTVV.

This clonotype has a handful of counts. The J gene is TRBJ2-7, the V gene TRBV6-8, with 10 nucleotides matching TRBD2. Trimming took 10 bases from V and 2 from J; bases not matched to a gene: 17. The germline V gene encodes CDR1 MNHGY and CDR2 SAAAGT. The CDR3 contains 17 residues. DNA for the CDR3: TGTGCCATCTGTGAAGGGACTAGCGTGAGAAGGCCCTACGAGCAGTACTTC. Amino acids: CAICEGTSVRRPYEQYF.

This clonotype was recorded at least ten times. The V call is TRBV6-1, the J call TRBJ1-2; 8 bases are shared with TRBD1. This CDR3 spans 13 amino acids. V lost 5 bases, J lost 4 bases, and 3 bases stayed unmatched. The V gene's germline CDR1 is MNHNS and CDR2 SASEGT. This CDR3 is CASSQTGGYGYTF. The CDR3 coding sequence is TGTGCCAGCAGTCAAACAGGGGGCTATGGCTACACCTTC.

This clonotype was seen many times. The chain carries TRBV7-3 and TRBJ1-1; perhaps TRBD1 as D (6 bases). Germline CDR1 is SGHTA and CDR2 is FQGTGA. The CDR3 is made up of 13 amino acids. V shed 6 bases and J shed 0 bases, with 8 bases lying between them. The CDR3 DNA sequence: TGTGCCAGCAGGCGGACAGTGAACACTGAAGCTTTCTTT. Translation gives CASRRTVNTEAFF.